What follows are 18 T cell receptor beta chains derived from one specimen sequenced in a study of blood T cells in healthy people across ages. Then a second PCR, running roughly 7 to 11 cycles, was carried out with a sample-barcoded 5' primer and a J-beta primer mix. From the 5' RACE reads, TCRdb called clonotypes with MiXCR, one entry per CDR3 protein. The sample records 1.4 million to 1.5 million distinct CDR3 sequences, approximately 38% being singletons. The specimen was blood. The receptor source for this set is a woman in her late teens or twenties in good health.

The rearrangement uses TRBV7-8 and TRBJ2-1, with 9 nucleotides matching TRBD1. CDR3 length: 16 residues. Germline V gives CDR1 SGHVS, CDR2 FQNEAQ. The trim removed 5 bases at V and 4 bases at J, leaving 9 bases unmatched. The CDR3 loop is CASSPQGQGGYNEQFF. The CDR3 nucleotides are TGTGCCAGCAGCCCGCAGGGACAGGGAGGATACAATGAGCAGTTCTTC.

The CDR3 reads CASSFGSGRTDTQYF. DNA for the CDR3: TGCGCCAGCAGCTTCGGTAGCGGACGCACAGATACGCAGTATTTT. The chain couples TRBV5-1 to TRBJ2-3; tentatively, D is TRBD2 (6 bases). The CDR3 covers 15 residues. Germline loops: CDR1 SGHRS, CDR2 YFSETQ. V was clipped by 2 bases and J by 1 base, with 11 bases between them.

This clonotype has a handful of counts. The V and J genes are TRBV20-1 and TRBJ2-7; 9 bases map to TRBD2. Germline V gene data show CDR1 as DFQATT and CDR2 as SNEGSKA (reference sequence). This CDR3 region has 15 residues. The V segment lost 4 bases and the J segment 7 bases; nucleotides outside the gene matches: 14. CDR3 sequence: CSATLLGSGSGEQYF. The CDR3 bases are TGCAGTGCTACCCTTTTGGGTAGCGGGAGCGGGGAGCAGTACTTC.

Concerning this clonotype: Its ends do not fully match the called genes, so a read error is possible. V gene TRBV7-3 combines with J gene TRBJ1-6; 9 bases fit TRBD1. Per the germline V gene, CDR1 is SGHTA and CDR2 is FQGTGA. This CDR3 contains 15 residues. CDR3: CANSLTGTGSSPLHF. The CDR3 nucleotides read TGTGCCAACAGCTTAACCGGGACAGGGAGTTCACCCCTCCACTTT.

This sequence joins TRBV11-2 and TRBJ1-4; D is unresolved. With 1 base removed from V and 1 base from J, the gap between germline ends came to 10 bases. The CDR3 spans 16 residues. Germline CDR1 reads SGHAT; CDR2 reads FQNNGV. The CDR3 region is CASSLGGFGTNEKLFF. DNA for the CDR3: TGTGCCAGCAGCTTAGGAGGGTTCGGAACTAATGAAAAACTGTTTTTT.

This clonotype was seen a handful of times. This rearrangement joins TRBV10-3 to TRBJ1-2; TRBD1 matches at 7 bases. The CDR3 is 12 residues long. Per germline, CDR1 ENHRY and CDR2 SYGVKD. V dropped 7 bases and J dropped 8; count of bases not matched to a gene: 7. DNA for the CDR3: TGTGCCATCACCGAGGGGACAGTCGGCTACACCTTC. It specifies CAITEGTVGYTF.

Only a few counts were recorded for this clonotype. V and J are TRBV6-2 or TRBV6-3 and TRBJ2-7; TRBD1 agrees at 8 bases. This CDR3 comprises 14 residues. CDR1 and CDR2 (germline): MNHEY, SVGEGT. With V trimmed by 4 bases and J by 7 bases, 9 bases remained unmatched. This CDR3 is CASSFPGQASEQYF. The CDR3 region has the DNA TGTGCCAGCAGTTTCCCGGGACAGGCCTCGGAGCAGTACTTC.

The V and J genes are TRBV18 and TRBJ1-4; 9 bases agree with TRBD1. The CDR3 runs to 16 residues. J was trimmed by 6 bases and V by 3 bases; bases with no gene match: 8. Per germline, CDR1 KGHSH and CDR2 LQKENI. The CDR3 DNA sequence: TGTGCCAGCTCACCCGGCTCGACAGGGGGGTATGAAAAACTGTTTTTT. Its translation is CASSPGSTGGYEKLFF.

The genes are TRBV6-5 and TRBJ1-2; tentatively, D is TRBD1 (6 bases). Germline CDR1 is MNHEY and CDR2 is SVGAGI. The CDR3 covers 14 residues. V lost 6 bases, J lost 4 bases, and 15 bases lay in between. The CDR3 nucleotides read TGTGCCAGCAGGAGACAGGAATTTGGCTATGGCTACACCTTC. It codes for CASRRQEFGYGYTF.

This clonotype has a handful of counts. This chain uses TRBV7-8 with TRBJ2-3; TRBD2 agrees at 7 bases. The CDR3 length is 16 residues. With V trimmed by 6 bases and J by 4 bases, 13 bases remained unmatched. Germline CDR1 SGHVS, CDR2 FQNEAQ. Written as DNA, the CDR3 is TGTGCCAGCAGTGCCGGGACTACCCCCTCGGCAGATACGCAGTATTTT. The encoded protein is CASSAGTTPSADTQYF.

The chain employs TRBV10-2 and TRBJ1-1, with TRBD1 matching over 9 bases. The CDR3 has 13 amino acids. J gave up 3 bases and V 10 bases, and 6 bases lay outside the gene matches. Germline loops: CDR1 WSHSY, CDR2 SAAADI. CDR3 region: CATLTGGDTEAFF. CDR3 bases: TGCGCCACCCTGACAGGGGGAGACACTGAAGCTTTCTTT.

This sequence joins TRBV4-1 and TRBJ1-1; D perhaps matches TRBD1 (5 bases). V gave up 1 base and J gave up 1 base, with 16 bases separating them. This CDR3 is built from 17 residues. The V gene's germline CDR1 is MGHRA and CDR2 YSYEKL. CDR3 coding DNA: TGCGCCAGCAGCCAAGTAATTGGAGGGGTAGGGAACACTGAAGCTTTCTTT. Encoded protein: CASSQVIGGVGNTEAFF.

This chain connects TRBV3-1 to TRBJ2-5, with TRBD2 matching over 8 bases. Trimming cost V 4 bases and J 4 bases; bases outside gene matches: 5. The length of the CDR3 is 14 residues. CDR1 LGHDT and CDR2 YNNKEL come from the germline V gene (reference sequence). The CDR3 region is CASSRKGLGETQYF. CDR3 DNA sequence: TGTGCCAGCAGCCGTAAGGGACTAGGAGAGACCCAGTACTTC.

This clonotype showed up just a few times. The chain combines TRBV6-1 with TRBJ1-5; 7 nucleotides match TRBD1. V lost 5 bases and J lost 9; bases outside the gene matches: 16. The germline gives CDR1 MNHNS, CDR2 SASEGT. The CDR3 totals 16 residues. CDR3 DNA sequence: TGTGCCAGCAGTCCTGAAGGGGGACAGCCAGCCGGGCCCCAGCATTTT. Amino acid sequence: CASSPEGGQPAGPQHF.

The rearrangement uses TRBV20-1 and TRBJ2-7; D perhaps matches TRBD2 (7 bases). This CDR3 contains 13 residues. The V end was cut by 8 bases, the J end by 0 bases, with 14 bases between. The germline CDR1 and CDR2 sequences are DFQATT and SNEGSKA (reference sequence). As DNA, the CDR3 is TGCAGTTCCAACGGGGGGCACTCCTACGAGCAGTACTTC. It yields the protein CSSNGGHSYEQYF.

The rearrangement uses TRBV29-1 and TRBJ2-1; TRBD2 agrees at 9 bases. The last part of the DNA fits TRBJ2-7 better; the J call may be wrong. The CDR3 covers 16 residues. CDR1 is SQVTM and CDR2 is ANQGSEA in the germline V gene. DNA for the CDR3: TGCAGCGCTGTTGGGCGGCGGGAGGGTTCCTACAATGAGCAGTACTTC. Translation: CSAVGRREGSYNEQYF.

This clonotype was picked up a small number of times. This chain joins TRBV2 and TRBJ1-2; no clear D. The germline gives CDR1 SNHLY, CDR2 FYNNEI. Trimming pared 7 bases from V and 5 bases from J, leaving 14 bases between. The CDR3 is 13 residues long. The CDR3 nucleotides are TGTGCCAGCATACCGGGAGAATTTTATGGCTACACCTTC. Translation: CASIPGEFYGYTF.

V and J are TRBV5-1 and TRBJ2-3; no firm D call. Germline V CDR1 and CDR2: SGHRS, YFSETQ. Trimming cost V 5 bases and J 6 bases, with 16 bases left between them. The CDR3 runs to 14 residues. The CDR3 sequence is CASRYDRGSDTQYF. DNA for the CDR3: TGCGCCAGCAGATACGACCGAGGATCTGATACGCAGTATTTT.